The 16 T cell receptor beta chains below all came from one sample that was sequenced in a study of cytomegalovirus exposure and HLA in healthy donors. Amplification used 60 Vbeta primers and 13 Jbeta primers. Assay used: immunoSEQ multiplex PCR; TCRdb lists only in-frame clones, some missing. This sample's table reports 140,000 to 150,000 clones. Sequencing used PBMCs. These receptor sequences come from a male donor in good health and CMV-seronegative.

This sequence joins TRBV30 and TRBJ1-1, with a tentative D call TRBD1 (6 bases). The CDR3 sequence is 13 residues long. Trimming stripped 7 bases from V and 2 bases from J, with 14 bases between. CDR1 GTSNPN and CDR2 SVGIG come from the germline V gene (reference sequence). The CDR3 sequence is CAFAWGPNTEAFF. The CDR3 bases are TGTGCCTTTGCATGGGGGCCTAACACTGAAGCTTTCTTT.

V is TRBV19 and J is TRBJ1-1, with D perhaps TRBD1 (6 bases). The germline V and J ends were trimmed by 4 bases and 3 bases, with 18 bases remaining between them. This CDR3 spans 16 amino acids. Germline-derived CDR1 and CDR2 are LNHDA and SQIVND (reference sequence). The CDR3 reads CASSTRQAATYTEAFF. The CDR3 nucleotides are TGTGCCAGTAGTACCAGACAGGCCGCGACTTACACTGAAGCTTTCTTT.

The V and J genes are TRBV6-1 and TRBJ2-4; no clear D. Trimming took 0 bases from V and 0 from J, leaving 9 bases between them. Germline V gene data show CDR1 as MNHNS and CDR2 as SASEGT. The CDR3 loop spans 16 amino acids. The CDR3 reads CASSEAQPLAKNIQYF. CDR3 bases: TGTGCCAGCAGTGAAGCGCAACCACTAGCCAAAAACATTCAGTACTTC.

The chain carries TRBV4-3 and TRBJ1-1; D is unclear. Germline V gene data show CDR1 as LGHNA and CDR2 as YSLEER. CDR3 length: 16 residues. Trimming cost V 0 bases and J 7 bases, with 18 bases left between them. CDR3 in DNA: TGCGCCAGCAGCCAAGAACCCCAAAGGAGGAGTGGTGAAGCTTTCTTT. This gives the protein CASSQEPQRRSGEAFF.

The chain carries TRBV5-1 and TRBJ2-1; TRBD1 matches at 12 bases. Germline V gene sequence: CDR1 SGHRS, CDR2 YFSETQ. Trimming removed 2 bases from V and 8 bases from J; junction bases left unmatched: 8. This CDR3 comprises 16 residues. CDR3 coding DNA: TGCGCCAGCAGCTTCTCCGGGACAGGGGGCCGGGATGAGCAGTTCTTC. Its translation is CASSFSGTGGRDEQFF.

The J gene is TRBJ2-7, the V gene TRBV18, with D perhaps matching TRBD1 (5 bases). Between the trimmed V and J ends, which lost 3 bases and 3 bases, there was a span of 18 bases. Germline assignment: CDR1 KGHSH and CDR2 LQKENI. CDR3 size: 16 residues. The CDR3 DNA follows: TGTGCCAGCTCACCTAGCCTATCGATGCAGGGCTACGAGCAGTACTTC. Translating it yields CASSPSLSMQGYEQYF. Combining the CDR3 with reference TRBV18 and TRBJ2-7 gives the whole variable domain NAGVMQNPRHLVRRRGQEARLRCSPMKGHSHVYWYRQLPEEGLKFMVYLQKENIIDESGMPKERFSAEFPKEGPSILRIQQVVRGDSAAYFCASSPSLSMQGYEQYFGPGTRLTVT.

This chain joins TRBV6-1 and TRBJ1-6; a weak D match, TRBD1 (5 bases). Germline CDR1 and CDR2: MNHNS and SASEGT. The CDR3 extends over 11 amino acids. V lost 2 bases and J lost 18, with 11 bases in between. CDR3 in DNA: TGTGCCAGCAGTGAAAGGCAGGGCTACCACTTT. It encodes CASSERQGYHF.

About this clone itself: The sample holds other DNA sequences that translate to the same CDR3. This rearrangement joins TRBV29-1 to TRBJ1-2; 7 bases line up with TRBD1. The CDR3 is made up of 13 amino acids. V dropped 4 bases and J dropped 6; count of bases not matched to a gene: 8. In germline, CDR1 is SQVTM, CDR2 ANQGSEA. The CDR3 spells CSVGGGRGDGYTF. In nucleotides, the CDR3 is TGCAGCGTTGGAGGGGGCAGGGGAGATGGCTACACCTTC.

The chain joins TRBV15 to TRBJ2-3; 8 nucleotides align to TRBD2. This CDR3 has 19 amino acids. V lost 0 bases and J lost 4; bases outside the gene matches: 15. Germline assignment: CDR1 LNHNV and CDR2 YYDKDF (reference sequence). The CDR3 reads CATSRDAREGQVYPDTQYF. CDR3 DNA sequence: TGTGCCACCAGCAGAGATGCCCGGGAGGGCCAGGTTTATCCAGATACGCAGTATTTT.

The chain uses TRBV4-3 and TRBJ2-2; weak D call: TRBD2 (5 bases). The V end lost 0 bases, the J end lost 5 bases, and 13 bases lay between the germline ends. CDR3 length: 16 amino acids. CDR1 is LGHNA and CDR2 is YSLEER in the germline V gene. CDR3 residues: CASSQEAAGGTGELFF. As DNA, the CDR3 is TGCGCCAGCAGCCAAGAAGCGGCAGGAGGTACCGGGGAGCTGTTTTTT.

The V and J genes are TRBV4-1 and TRBJ1-1, with D perhaps TRBD1 (5 bases). Trimming left V 3 bases short and J 4 bases short, with 15 bases between. From germline, CDR1 is MGHRA and CDR2 YSYEKL. The CDR3 consists of 15 residues. CDR3 nucleotides: TGCGCCAGCAGCCAGAAGAGACATCAGGGCACTGAAGCTTTCTTT. Its protein is CASSQKRHQGTEAFF.

V and J are TRBV19 and TRBJ2-5; the D is unclear. The CDR3 sequence is 15 residues long. CDR1 is LNHDA, CDR2 SQIVND, per germline (reference sequence). Trimming cost V 1 base and J 1 base, with 10 bases left between them. CDR3 residues: CASSIATQAQETQYF. The CDR3 nucleotides read TGTGCCAGTAGTATAGCAACGCAGGCCCAAGAGACCCAGTACTTC.

J is TRBJ2-1 and V is TRBV6-6; D perhaps matches TRBD2 (5 bases). Germline CDR1 is MNHNY and CDR2 is SVGAGI (reference sequence). This CDR3 is built from 15 residues. V lost 6 bases and J 2 bases, leaving 14 bases between the germline ends. The CDR3 DNA is TGTGCCAGCAGGGAAGATGGAGGACCCTACAATGAGCAGTTCTTC. Translation: CASREDGGPYNEQFF.

The chain links TRBV14 to TRBJ1-1; TRBD1 is a possible D gene (6 bases). The CDR3 is 12 residues long. Trimming removed 0 bases from V and 10 bases from J, with 9 bases in between. CDR1 is SGHDN, CDR2 FVKESK, per germline. CDR3 in DNA: TGTGCCAGCAGCCAAGATAGAGGGGGAGCTTTCTTT. Protein sequence: CASSQDRGGAFF.

This sequence joins TRBV5-1 and TRBJ1-1; D remains unclear. CDR1 is SGHRS and CDR2 is YFSETQ in the germline V gene. The CDR3 covers 14 residues. V lost 0 bases and J lost 5, with 11 bases in between. The CDR3: CASSLERVKTEAFF. In DNA, the CDR3 is TGCGCCAGCAGCTTGGAGAGGGTCAAAACTGAAGCTTTCTTT. Complete variable domain (other parts from reference TRBV5-1 and TRBJ1-1): KAGVTQTPRYLIKTRGQQVTLSCSPISGHRSVSWYQQTPGQGLQFLFEYFSETQRNKGNFPGRFSGRQFSNSRSEMNVSTLELGDSALYLCASSLERVKTEAFFGQGTRLTVV.

The chain carries TRBV2 and TRBJ2-7; TRBD2 might be the D (6 bases). CDR1 is SNHLY, CDR2 FYNNEI, per germline. This CDR3 comprises 14 residues. V lost 3 bases to trimming and J lost 7 bases, with 16 bases between them. This CDR3 is CASSERRGVIEQYF. The CDR3 DNA is TGTGCCAGCAGTGAGAGGAGGGGAGTAATAGAGCAGTACTTC.